The 2 T cell receptor beta chains in this list originate from one sample, sequenced in a study of T cell changes during pregnancy in multiple sclerosis. The data were produced by immunoSEQ multiplex PCR, yet TCRdb's version contains in-frame clones alone and is incomplete. In the table there are just over 20,000 clones, about 90% of which are singletons. The source material was CD8+ T cells from peripheral blood mononuclear cells, sampled in the second trimester of pregnancy. Receptor source: a female donor in good health, enrolled as a control in a pregnancy study.

The chain recombines TRBV4-3 with TRBJ2-3; D is possibly TRBD2 (5 bases). CDR1 and CDR2 from the germline V gene are LGHNA and YSLEER. The ends were cut back, 4 bases at V and 2 bases at J, with 13 bases in the middle. The CDR3 runs to 15 residues. The CDR3 nucleotides are TGCGCCAGCAGCCCGTCCTCCGGGAACACAGATACGCAGTATTTT. It yields the protein CASSPSSGNTDTQYF.

This rearrangement joins TRBV29-1 to TRBJ1-1, with D perhaps TRBD1 (6 bases). Trimming cost V 6 bases and J 5 bases, with 19 bases left between them. This CDR3 has 14 amino acids. Germline V gene lookup returns CDR1 SQVTM and CDR2 ANQGSEA. CDR3 residues: CSVAQLTGKTEAFF. CDR3 DNA sequence: TGCAGCGTCGCCCAACTGACAGGAAAGACTGAAGCTTTCTTT. The variable domain in full, with the rest retrieved from reference TRBV29-1 and TRBJ1-1, is SAVISQKPSRDICQRGTSLTIQCQVDSQVTMMFWYRQQPGQSLTLIATANQGSEATYESGFVIDKFPISRPNLTFSTLTVSNMSPEDSSIYLCSVAQLTGKTEAFFGQGTRLTVV.